These T cell receptor beta chains were read from a single sample in a study of a mutant IDH1 vaccine in newly diagnosed glioma. Data came from immunoSEQ multiplex PCR; TCRdb stores just in-frame clones and leaves some out. The data contain around 45,000 clones, around 89% of them singletons. Their antigens are not known. This material consisted of PBMCs, taken from a glioma patient whose treatment included an IDH1 peptide vaccine. The receptor set was obtained from a woman aged 40 to 50 with glioma. The CDR3 runs from the conserved cysteine through the conserved F or W. D genes are given only for firm matches. Some rows mark clone size as missing; the rest say once, few, many or name a class of expanded clone.

>TRBD1|TRBJ1-1|TRBV19|once
CASSMYRGPNTEAFF
TGTGCCAGTAGTATGTACAGGGGACCGAACACTGAAGCTTTCTTT
>NA|TRBJ2-1|TRBV6-1|NA
CASSELLIRSSYNEQFF
TGTGCCAGCAGTGAGCTTTTGATCCGGAGCTCCTACAATGAGCAGTTCTTC
>TRBD1|TRBJ1-5|TRBV7-2|NA
CASSSGGWSNQPQHF
TGTGCCAGCAGCTCAGGGGGATGGAGCAATCAGCCCCAGCATTTT
>NA|TRBJ2-7|TRBV10-3|NA
CAITQPGYYEQYF
TGTGCCATCACCCAACCGGGATACTACGAGCAGTACTTC
>NA|TRBJ1-4|TRBV7-2|NA
CASSLDGATNEKLFF
TGTGCCAGCAGCTTAGACGGCGCAACTAATGAAAAACTGTTTTTT
>TRBD1|TRBJ1-2|TRBV7-2|NA
CASSRTGTGEGYTF
TGTGCCAGCAGCCGAACCGGGACAGGGGAAGGCTACACCTTC
>TRBD1|TRBJ1-5|TRBV19|once
CASRTGQRRQPQHF
TGTGCCAGTAGGACGGGACAGAGGAGACAGCCCCAGCATTTT
>TRBD2|TRBJ2-7|TRBV10-2|NA
CASTGGGSYEQYF
TGCGCCAGCACGGGGGGAGGCTCCTACGAGCAGTACTTC
>NA|TRBJ1-4|TRBV5-1|NA
CASSSEGTQPHEKLFF
TGCGCCAGCAGCTCGGAAGGGACACAGCCCCATGAAAAACTGTTTTTT
>TRBD1|TRBJ2-2|TRBV4-1|NA
CASSPTGINTGELFF
TGCGCCAGCAGCCCGACAGGGATAAACACCGGGGAGCTGTTTTTT
>TRBD1|TRBJ2-7|TRBV10-1|NA
CATPTRDSLSDEQYF
TGCGCCACCCCAACCCGGGACAGTCTATCCGACGAGCAGTACTTC
>TRBD2|TRBJ2-1|TRBV6-1|NA
CASSEGSGGLAGWQTYNEQFF
TGTGCCAGCAGTGAAGGAAGCGGGGGACTAGCGGGGTGGCAAACCTACAATGAGCAGTTCTTC
>NA|TRBJ1-5|TRBV2|NA
CASARDSNQPQHF
TGTGCCAGCGCACGGGACAGCAATCAGCCCCAGCATTTT
>NA|TRBJ1-5|TRBV19|once
CASSIRVYSNQPQHF
TGTGCCAGTAGTATCCGGGTGTATAGCAATCAGCCCCAGCATTTT
>TRBD1|TRBJ1-4|TRBV4-1|NA
CASSQEPDRENEKLFF
TGCGCCAGCAGCCAAGAACCCGACAGGGAAAATGAAAAACTGTTTTTT
>NA|TRBJ1-2|TRBV19|NA
CASYGTRAGYTF
TGTGCCAGTTACGGGACACGGGCTGGCTACACCTTC
>NA|TRBJ1-2|TRBV7-9|NA
CASSPTGNRYGYTF
TGTGCCAGCAGCCCGACCGGGAATCGGTATGGCTACACCTTC
>NA|TRBJ1-4|TRBV7-2|NA
CASSLGDTATNEKLFF
TGTGCCAGCAGCTTAGGGGACACTGCAACTAATGAAAAACTGTTTTTT
>NA|TRBJ2-3|TRBV6-6|once
CASSYSAVPTDTQYF
TGTGCCAGCAGTTACTCGGCGGTCCCCACAGATACGCAGTATTTT
>TRBD1|TRBJ2-7|TRBV4-3|NA
CASSQEGLGQGAYEQYF
TGCGCCAGCAGCCAAGAAGGCCTCGGTCAGGGGGCCTACGAGCAGTACTTC
>NA|TRBJ2-1|TRBV7-8|NA
CASSLQGGGPNEQFF
TGTGCCAGCAGCTTACAGGGGGGAGGGCCCAATGAGCAGTTCTTC
>TRBD1|TRBJ1-4|TRBV4-3|NA
CASSQDLGQGGEKLFF
TGCGCCAGCAGCCAAGATCTAGGACAGGGAGGCGAAAAACTGTTTTTT
>TRBD2|TRBJ2-3|TRBV7-3|NA
CASSLFQTSGGISTDTQYF
TGTGCCAGCAGCTTATTTCAGACTAGCGGGGGAATTAGCACAGATACGCAGTATTTT
>TRBD1|TRBJ1-6|TRBV18|NA
CASSVADRSNSPLHF
TGTGCCAGCTCGGTAGCGGACAGGTCGAATTCACCCCTCCACTTT
>NA|TRBJ1-1|TRBV5-1|NA
CASSPKGHMNTEAFF
TGCGCCAGCAGCCCCAAGGGACACATGAACACTGAAGCTTTCTTT
>NA|TRBJ1-1|TRBV7-9|NA
CASQTWSLNTEAFF
TGTGCCAGCCAGACCTGGTCCTTGAACACTGAAGCTTTCTTT
>TRBD1|TRBJ2-7|TRBV27|NA
CASRIRTGEYEQYF
TGTGCCAGCAGAATCAGGACAGGGGAGTACGAGCAGTACTTC
>TRBD1|TRBJ1-6|TRBV7-9|NA
CASSYLPGQNNSPLHF
TGTGCCAGCAGCTATTTACCGGGACAGAATAATTCACCCCTCCACTTT
>NA|TRBJ2-1|TRBV19|few
CASTSGRIGSNEQFF
TGTGCCAGTACCAGCGGGCGTATTGGTTCCAATGAGCAGTTCTTC
>NA|TRBJ2-5|TRBV27|NA
CASRTKPGTQYF
TGTGCCAGCAGAACAAAACCGGGGACCCAGTACTTC
>NA|TRBJ2-5|TRBV5-1|NA
CASSEARETQYF
TGCGCCAGCAGTGAGGCCCGGGAGACCCAGTACTTC
>TRBD2|TRBJ2-7|TRBV6-1|NA
CASNPGGSSYEQYF
TGTGCCAGCAACCCCGGGGGGAGCTCCTACGAGCAGTACTTC
>NA|TRBJ1-1|TRBV27|NA
CASSPTVGTEAFF
TGTGCCAGCAGTCCGACAGTGGGCACTGAAGCTTTCTTT
>TRBD1|TRBJ2-7|TRBV6-5|NA
CASSFGTGGEQYF
TGTGCCAGCAGTTTCGGGACAGGGGGAGAGCAGTACTTC
>TRBD1|TRBJ2-2|TRBV11-2|NA
CASSLAGGNTGELFF
TGTGCCAGCAGCTTAGCAGGGGGGAACACCGGGGAGCTGTTTTTT
>NA|TRBJ1-1|TRBV29-1|NA
CSVGDRGSTEAFF
TGCAGCGTAGGCGACCGGGGAAGCACTGAAGCTTTCTTT
>TRBD1|TRBJ1-5|TRBV4-1|once
CASSQGDRDGQPQHF
TGCGCCAGCAGCCAAGGTGACAGGGATGGACAGCCCCAGCATTTT
>TRBD1|TRBJ1-2|TRBV6-5|few
CASRTKGQVVFGYTF
TGTGCCAGCAGAACGAAGGGACAGGTCGTATTTGGCTACACCTTC
>NA|TRBJ2-7|TRBV5-1|NA
CASSLERPGLMGEQYF
TGCGCCAGCAGCTTGGAGAGGCCGGGGTTAATGGGCGAGCAGTACTTC
>NA|TRBJ2-5|TRBV15|NA
CATSRDQSSQETQYF
TGTGCCACCAGCAGAGATCAGAGTTCCCAAGAGACCCAGTACTTC
>NA|TRBJ2-1|TRBV14|NA
CASSQVPRGREDYNEQFF
TGTGCCAGCAGCCAAGTTCCTAGGGGGCGGGAAGACTACAATGAGCAGTTCTTC
>TRBD1|TRBJ1-2|TRBV5-4|once
CASSLSPGQGFYGYTF
TGTGCCAGCAGCTTGTCCCCGGGACAGGGGTTCTATGGCTACACCTTC
>NA|TRBJ2-5|TRBV6-5|once
CASSYSLRGPETQYF
TGTGCCAGCAGTTACTCTTTGCGAGGTCCAGAGACCCAGTACTTC
>NA|TRBJ1-3|TRBV6-1|NA
CASIVPRGPGNTIYF
TGTGCCAGCATTGTGCCCAGGGGCCCCGGAAACACCATATATTTT
>NA|TRBJ2-5|TRBV19|once
CASSIGRVGETQYF
TGTGCCAGTAGTATAGGCCGGGTAGGAGAGACCCAGTACTTC
>NA|TRBJ2-5|TRBV18|NA
CASSPREPQETQYF
TGTGCCAGCTCACCACGGGAGCCCCAAGAGACCCAGTACTTC
>TRBD2|TRBJ2-1|TRBV11-2|NA
CASRRGYHEQFF
TGTGCCAGCAGGCGGGGGTATCATGAGCAGTTCTTC
>NA|TRBJ1-4|TRBV6-1|NA
CASTGIANEKLFF
TGTGCCAGCACCGGGATCGCTAATGAAAAACTGTTTTTT
>NA|TRBJ2-2|TRBV28|NA
CASSFLTRDTGELFF
TGTGCCAGCAGTTTCCTGACTAGGGACACCGGGGAGCTGTTTTTT
>TRBD1|TRBJ1-1|TRBV7-9|NA
CASSLVHRGSTEAFF
TGTGCCAGCAGCTTAGTTCACAGGGGAAGCACTGAAGCTTTCTTT
>NA|TRBJ1-4|TRBV4-2|NA
CASSQGAGASNEKLFF
TGTGCCAGCAGCCAAGGGGCGGGGGCGAGTAATGAAAAACTGTTTTTT
>NA|TRBJ1-2|TRBV6-1|NA
CASSDMGPAGYGYTF
TGTGCCAGCAGTGATATGGGACCCGCGGGCTATGGCTACACCTTC
>TRBD1|TRBJ2-3|TRBV29-1|NA
CSVEVRGTGGAADTQYF
TGCAGCGTTGAAGTCCGGGGGACAGGGGGCGCGGCAGATACGCAGTATTTT
>NA|TRBJ1-5|TRBV6-6|NA
CASSYQQGESNQPQHF
TGTGCCAGCAGTTACCAACAGGGTGAAAGCAATCAGCCCCAGCATTTT
>NA|TRBJ1-4|TRBV6-6|NA
CASSRTGSATNEKLFF
TGTGCCAGCAGTCGGACTGGTTCCGCAACTAATGAAAAACTGTTTTTT
>TRBD2|TRBJ2-5|TRBV4-3|once
CASSQDGRGAQETQYF
TGCGCCAGCAGCCAAGATGGGCGGGGGGCTCAAGAGACCCAGTACTTC
>NA|TRBJ1-4|TRBV9|few
CASSVEGTGEKLFF
TGTGCCAGCAGCGTCGAGGGAACGGGAGAAAAACTGTTTTTT
>NA|TRBJ2-7|TRBV18|few
CASSPTDYLREQYF
TGTGCCAGCTCCCCGACCGACTACCTCCGCGAGCAGTACTTC
>NA|TRBJ1-5|TRBV23-1|NA
CASSQSLGDYSNQPQHF
TGCGCCAGCAGTCAATCCCTGGGTGACTATAGCAATCAGCCCCAGCATTTT